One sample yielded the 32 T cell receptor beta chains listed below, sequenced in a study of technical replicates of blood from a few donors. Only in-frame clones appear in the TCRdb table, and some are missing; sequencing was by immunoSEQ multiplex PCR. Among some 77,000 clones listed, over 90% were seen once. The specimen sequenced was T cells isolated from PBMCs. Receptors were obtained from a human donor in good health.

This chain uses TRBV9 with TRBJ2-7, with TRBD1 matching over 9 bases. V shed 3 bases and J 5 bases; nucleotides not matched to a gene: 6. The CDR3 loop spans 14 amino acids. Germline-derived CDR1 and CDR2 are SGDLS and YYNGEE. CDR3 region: CASSAGQGLDEQYF. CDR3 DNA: TGTGCCAGCAGCGCCGGACAGGGGCTGGACGAGCAGTACTTC.

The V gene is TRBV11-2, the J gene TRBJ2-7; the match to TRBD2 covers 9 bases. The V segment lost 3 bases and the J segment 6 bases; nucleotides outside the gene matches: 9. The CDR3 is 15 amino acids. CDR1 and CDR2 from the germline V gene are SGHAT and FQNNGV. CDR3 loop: CASSFLGLAQSEQYF. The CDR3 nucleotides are TGTGCCAGCAGCTTTCTGGGACTAGCCCAGTCCGAGCAGTACTTC.

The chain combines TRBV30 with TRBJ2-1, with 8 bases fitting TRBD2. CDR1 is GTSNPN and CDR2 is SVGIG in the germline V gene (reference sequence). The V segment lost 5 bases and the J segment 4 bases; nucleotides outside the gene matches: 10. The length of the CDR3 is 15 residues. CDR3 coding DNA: TGTGCCTGGGGCCGGGGGTTAGCGGGATACAATGAGCAGTTCTTC. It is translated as CAWGRGLAGYNEQFF.

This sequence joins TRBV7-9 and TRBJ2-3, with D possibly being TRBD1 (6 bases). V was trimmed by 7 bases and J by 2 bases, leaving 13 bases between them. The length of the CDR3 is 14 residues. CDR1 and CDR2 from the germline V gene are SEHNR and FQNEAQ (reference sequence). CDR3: CASTGVKVTDTQYF. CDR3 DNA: TGTGCCAGCACAGGGGTCAAGGTCACAGATACGCAGTATTTT.

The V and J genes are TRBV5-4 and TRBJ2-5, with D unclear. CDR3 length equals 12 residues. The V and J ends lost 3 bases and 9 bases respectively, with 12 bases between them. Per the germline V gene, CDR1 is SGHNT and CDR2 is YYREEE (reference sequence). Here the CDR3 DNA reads TGTGCCAGCAGCTCTGGGTCCCAGGCCCAGTACTTC. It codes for CASSSGSQAQYF. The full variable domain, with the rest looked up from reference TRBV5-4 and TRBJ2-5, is ETGVTQSPTHLIKTRGQQVTLRCSSQSGHNTVSWYQQALGQGPQFIFQYYREEENGRGNFPPRFSGLQFPNYSSELNVNALELDDSALYLCASSSGSQAQYFGPGTRLLVL.

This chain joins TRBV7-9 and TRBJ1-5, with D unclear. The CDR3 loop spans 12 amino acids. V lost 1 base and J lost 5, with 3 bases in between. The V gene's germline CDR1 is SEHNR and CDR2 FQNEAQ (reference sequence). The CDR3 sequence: CASSLDYQPQHF. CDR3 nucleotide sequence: TGTGCCAGCAGCTTAGACTATCAGCCCCAGCATTTT.

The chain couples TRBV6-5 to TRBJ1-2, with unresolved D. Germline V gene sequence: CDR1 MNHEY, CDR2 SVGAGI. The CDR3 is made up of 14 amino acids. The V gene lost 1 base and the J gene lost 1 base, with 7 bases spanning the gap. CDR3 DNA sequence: TGTGCCAGCAGTTACTGGAGGCATAACTATGGCTACACCTTC. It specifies CASSYWRHNYGYTF.

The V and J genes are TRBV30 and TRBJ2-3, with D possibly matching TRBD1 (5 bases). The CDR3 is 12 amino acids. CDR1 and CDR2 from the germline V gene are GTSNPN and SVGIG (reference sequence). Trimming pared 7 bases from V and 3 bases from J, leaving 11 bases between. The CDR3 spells CASRQGTDTQYF. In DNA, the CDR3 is TGTGCCTCCCGCCAGGGAACAGATACGCAGTATTTT.

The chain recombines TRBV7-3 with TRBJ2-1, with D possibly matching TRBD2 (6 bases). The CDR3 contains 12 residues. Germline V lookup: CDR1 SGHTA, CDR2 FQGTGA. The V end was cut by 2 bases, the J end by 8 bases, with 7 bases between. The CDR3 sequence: CASSLGGYEQFF. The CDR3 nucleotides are TGTGCCAGCAGCTTAGGAGGGTATGAGCAGTTCTTC.

CDR3 protein: CATSIPGTGSHEQYF. DNA for the CDR3: TGTGCCACCAGCATTCCCGGGACAGGGTCCCACGAGCAGTACTTC. The chain combines TRBV15 with TRBJ2-7, with 9 bases that match TRBD1. The CDR3 loop spans 15 amino acids. With 4 bases clipped from V and 5 bases from J, the junction kept 9 bases outside the gene matches. Germline loops: CDR1 LNHNV, CDR2 YYDKDF (reference sequence).

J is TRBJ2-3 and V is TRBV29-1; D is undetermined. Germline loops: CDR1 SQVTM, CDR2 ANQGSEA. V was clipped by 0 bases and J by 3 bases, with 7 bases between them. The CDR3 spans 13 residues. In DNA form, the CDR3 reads TGCAGCGTTGAAGAGAGAATGACAGATACGCAGTATTTT. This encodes CSVEERMTDTQYF.

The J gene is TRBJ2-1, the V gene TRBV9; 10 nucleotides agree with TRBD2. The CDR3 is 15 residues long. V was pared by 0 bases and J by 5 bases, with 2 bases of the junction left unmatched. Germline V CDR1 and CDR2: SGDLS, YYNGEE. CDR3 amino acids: CASSVGLAGDNEQFF. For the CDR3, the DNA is TGTGCCAGCAGCGTAGGACTAGCGGGCGACAATGAGCAGTTCTTC.

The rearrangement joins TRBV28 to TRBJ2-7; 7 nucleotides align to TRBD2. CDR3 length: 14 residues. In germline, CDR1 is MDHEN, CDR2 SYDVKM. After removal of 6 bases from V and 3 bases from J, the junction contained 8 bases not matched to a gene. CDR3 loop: CASRSGTTLYEQYF. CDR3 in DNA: TGTGCCAGCAGGTCCGGGACTACCCTCTACGAGCAGTACTTC.

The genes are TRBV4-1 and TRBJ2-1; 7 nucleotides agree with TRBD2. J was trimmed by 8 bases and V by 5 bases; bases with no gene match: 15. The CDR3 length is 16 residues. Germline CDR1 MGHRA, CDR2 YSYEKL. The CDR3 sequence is CASSSPAGARWDEQFF. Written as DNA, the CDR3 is TGCGCCAGCAGCAGTCCGGCGGGAGCCCGGTGGGATGAGCAGTTCTTC.

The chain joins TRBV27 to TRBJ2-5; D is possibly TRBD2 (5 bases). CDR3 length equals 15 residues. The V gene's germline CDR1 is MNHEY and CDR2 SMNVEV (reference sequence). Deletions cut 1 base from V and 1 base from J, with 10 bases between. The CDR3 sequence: CASSLFGDPQETQYF. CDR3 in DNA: TGTGCCAGCAGTTTATTCGGGGATCCCCAAGAGACCCAGTACTTC.

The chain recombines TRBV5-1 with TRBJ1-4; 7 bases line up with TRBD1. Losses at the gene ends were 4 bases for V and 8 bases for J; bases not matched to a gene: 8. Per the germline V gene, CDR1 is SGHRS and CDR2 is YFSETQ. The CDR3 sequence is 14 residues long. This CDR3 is CASSSQGVKEKLFF. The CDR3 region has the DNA TGCGCCAGCAGCAGTCAGGGGGTAAAAGAAAAACTGTTTTTT.

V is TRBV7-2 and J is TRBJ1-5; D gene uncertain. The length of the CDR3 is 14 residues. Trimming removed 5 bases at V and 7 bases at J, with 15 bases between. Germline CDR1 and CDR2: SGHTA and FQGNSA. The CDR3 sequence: CASSQSGPGQPQHF. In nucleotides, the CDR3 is TGTGCCAGCAGCCAGTCGGGTCCTGGCCAGCCCCAGCATTTT.

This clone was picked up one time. CDR3 protein: CSVEVVLDRGSEQYF. CDR3 coding DNA: TGCAGCGTTGAAGTAGTCCTGGACAGGGGGTCCGAGCAGTACTTC. The V gene is TRBV29-1, the J gene TRBJ2-7; TRBD1 aligns across 10 bases. The CDR3 covers 15 residues. With 1 base clipped from V and 6 bases from J, the junction kept 9 bases outside the gene matches. Germline CDR1 is SQVTM and CDR2 is ANQGSEA.

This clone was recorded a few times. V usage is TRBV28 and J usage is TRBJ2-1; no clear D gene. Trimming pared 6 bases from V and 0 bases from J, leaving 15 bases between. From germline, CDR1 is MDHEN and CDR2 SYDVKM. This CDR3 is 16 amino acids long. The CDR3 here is CASSNWATSSYNEQFF. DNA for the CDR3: TGTGCCAGCAGCAACTGGGCCACCAGCTCCTACAATGAGCAGTTCTTC.

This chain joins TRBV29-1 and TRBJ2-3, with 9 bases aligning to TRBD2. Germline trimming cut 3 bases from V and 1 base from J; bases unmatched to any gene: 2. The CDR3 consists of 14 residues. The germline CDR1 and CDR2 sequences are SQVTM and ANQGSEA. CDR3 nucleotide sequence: TGCAGCGTTGAGGTAGCGGGAGGCACAGATACGCAGTATTTT. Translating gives CSVEVAGGTDTQYF.

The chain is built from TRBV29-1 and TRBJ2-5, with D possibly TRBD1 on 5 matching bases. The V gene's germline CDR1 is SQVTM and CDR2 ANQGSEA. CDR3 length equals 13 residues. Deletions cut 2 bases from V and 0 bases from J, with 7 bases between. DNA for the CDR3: TGCAGCGTTGAAAAGGGGTACCAAGAGACCCAGTACTTC. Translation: CSVEKGYQETQYF.

Written as DNA, the CDR3 is TGCGCCAGCAGCCCCGGCTACAATGAGCAGTTCTTC. Translation gives CASSPGYNEQFF. This rearrangement joins TRBV5-1 to TRBJ2-1; D remains ambiguous. V was clipped by 4 bases and J by 3 bases, with 5 bases between them. Germline lookup yields CDR1 SGHRS and CDR2 YFSETQ. The CDR3 consists of 12 residues.

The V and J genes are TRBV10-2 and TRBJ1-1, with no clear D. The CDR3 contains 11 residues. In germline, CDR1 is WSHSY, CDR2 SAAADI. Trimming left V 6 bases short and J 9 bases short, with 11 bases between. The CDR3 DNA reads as TGCGCCAGCAGCGGACTGACGAAAGCTTTCTTT. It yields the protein CASSGLTKAFF.

CDR3 sequence (DNA): TGCGCCAGCGGGTACCGGGACTCGAAATACGAGCAGTACTTC. It codes for CASGYRDSKYEQYF. The V and J genes are TRBV10-2 and TRBJ2-7, with a possible D match to TRBD2 (6 bases). In germline, CDR1 is WSHSY, CDR2 SAAADI. The CDR3 runs to 14 residues. V lost 8 bases, J lost 4 bases, and 18 bases lay in between.

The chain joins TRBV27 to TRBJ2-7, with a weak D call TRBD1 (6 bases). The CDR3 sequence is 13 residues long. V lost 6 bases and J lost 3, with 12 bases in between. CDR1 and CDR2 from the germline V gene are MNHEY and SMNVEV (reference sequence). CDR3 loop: CASSGGQSYEQYF. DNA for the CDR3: TGTGCCAGCAGCGGAGGACAGAGCTACGAGCAGTACTTC.

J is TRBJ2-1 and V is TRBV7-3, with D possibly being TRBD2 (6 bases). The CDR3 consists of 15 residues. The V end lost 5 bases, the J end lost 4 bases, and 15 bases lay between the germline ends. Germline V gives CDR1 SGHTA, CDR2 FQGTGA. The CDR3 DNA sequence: TGTGCCAGCAGCCCCGACCGGGAGTATTACAATGAGCAGTTCTTC. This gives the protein CASSPDREYYNEQFF.

This CDR3 is CASSEQGIGNTEAFF. CDR3 nucleotides: TGTGCCAGTAGTGAACAGGGTATTGGGAACACTGAAGCTTTCTTT. This chain uses TRBV19 with TRBJ1-1; maybe TRBD1 (6 bases). V was shortened by 5 bases and J by 1 base, with 14 bases between the two germline ends. The CDR3 contains 15 residues. Germline V lookup: CDR1 LNHDA, CDR2 SQIVND (reference sequence). The whole variable domain, remainder taken from reference TRBV19 and TRBJ1-1, is DGGITQSPKYLFRKEGQNVTLSCEQNLNHDAMYWYRQDPGQGLRLIYYSQIVNDFQKGDIAEGYSVSREKKESFPLTVTSAQKNPTAFYLCASSEQGIGNTEAFFGQGTRLTVV.

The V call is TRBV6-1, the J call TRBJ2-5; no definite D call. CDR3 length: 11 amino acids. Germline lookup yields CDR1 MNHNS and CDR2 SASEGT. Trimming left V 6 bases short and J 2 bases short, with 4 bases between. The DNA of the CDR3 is TGTGCCAGCAGACTACAAGAGACCCAGTACTTC. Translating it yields CASRLQETQYF.

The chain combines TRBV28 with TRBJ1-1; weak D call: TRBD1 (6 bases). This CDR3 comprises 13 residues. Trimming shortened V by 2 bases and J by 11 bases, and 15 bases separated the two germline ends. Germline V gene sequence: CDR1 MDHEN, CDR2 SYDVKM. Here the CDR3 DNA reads TGTGCCAGCAGTTTACAGGGGTTCGGTTCCGCTTTCTTT. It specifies CASSLQGFGSAFF. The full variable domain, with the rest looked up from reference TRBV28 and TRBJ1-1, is DVKVTQSSRYLVKRTGEKVFLECVQDMDHENMFWYRQDPGLGLRLIYFSYDVKMKEKGDIPEGYSVSREKKERFSLILESASTNQTSMYLCASSLQGFGSAFFGQGTRLTVV.

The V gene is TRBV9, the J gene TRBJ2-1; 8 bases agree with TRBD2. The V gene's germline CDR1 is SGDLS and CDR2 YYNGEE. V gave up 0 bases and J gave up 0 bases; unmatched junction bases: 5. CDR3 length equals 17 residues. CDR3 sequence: CASSVEGGRFSYNEQFF. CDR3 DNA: TGTGCCAGCAGCGTAGAGGGCGGGAGGTTCTCCTACAATGAGCAGTTCTTC.

DNA for the CDR3: TGTGCCAGCAGTGAAGCAATAGCGGGAGAGTACGAGCAGTACTTC. Translating it yields CASSEAIAGEYEQYF. The V call is TRBV2, the J call TRBJ2-7; 9 bases are shared with TRBD2. The germline gives CDR1 SNHLY, CDR2 FYNNEI. The J segment lost 4 bases and the V segment lost 0 bases, leaving 4 bases of the junction unmatched. There are 15 residues in the CDR3.

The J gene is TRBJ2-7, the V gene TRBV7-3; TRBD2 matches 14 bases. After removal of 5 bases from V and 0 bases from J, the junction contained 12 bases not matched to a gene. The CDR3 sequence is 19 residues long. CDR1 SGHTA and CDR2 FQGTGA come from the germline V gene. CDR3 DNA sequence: TGTGCCAGCAGCCCGGGGACTAGCGGGAGACTTCCCTTCTCCTACGAGCAGTACTTC. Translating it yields CASSPGTSGRLPFSYEQYF.